This T cell receptor (beta chain) stems from a study of cytomegalovirus exposure and HLA in healthy donors. Whole-study context: The approximately 110 validation repertoires used a platform that matched the one used for the approximately 620 first-cohort repertoires, as a later analysis reported. Study results and caveats: In vitro checks showed that three CMV-associated chains really do target CMV antigens. Cytomegalovirus association was assigned to around 150 TCR beta chains. The classifier was said to identify cytomegalovirus status with high specificity and sensitivity.

The protocol was immunoSEQ multiplex PCR, while the TCRdb copy is restricted to in-frame clones and leaves out a portion. The table has about 150,000 clones, 80% to 90% seen once. Remarks on this clone: Its specificity is not known.

In germline, CDR1 is SGHTA, CDR2 FQGNSA. CDR3 size: 14 residues. V was shortened by 6 bases and J by 6 bases, with 17 bases between the two germline ends. The sequenced sample consisted of PBMCs. The sequence came from a man aged 18 to 30 in good health and CMV-seropositive. V usage is TRBV7-2 and J usage is TRBJ1-2; no reliable D call. The CDR3, as DNA: TGTGCCAGCAGATCATCTGGGAGTCGAAATGGCTACACCTTC. Translating it yields CASRSSGSRNGYTF. The whole variable domain, remainder taken from reference TRBV7-2 and TRBJ1-2, is GAGVSQSPSNKVTEKGKDVELRCDPISGHTALYWYRQSLGQGLEFLIYFQGNSAPDKSGLPSDRFSAERTGGSVSTLTIQRTQQEDSAVYLCASRSSGSRNGYTFGSGTRLTVV.